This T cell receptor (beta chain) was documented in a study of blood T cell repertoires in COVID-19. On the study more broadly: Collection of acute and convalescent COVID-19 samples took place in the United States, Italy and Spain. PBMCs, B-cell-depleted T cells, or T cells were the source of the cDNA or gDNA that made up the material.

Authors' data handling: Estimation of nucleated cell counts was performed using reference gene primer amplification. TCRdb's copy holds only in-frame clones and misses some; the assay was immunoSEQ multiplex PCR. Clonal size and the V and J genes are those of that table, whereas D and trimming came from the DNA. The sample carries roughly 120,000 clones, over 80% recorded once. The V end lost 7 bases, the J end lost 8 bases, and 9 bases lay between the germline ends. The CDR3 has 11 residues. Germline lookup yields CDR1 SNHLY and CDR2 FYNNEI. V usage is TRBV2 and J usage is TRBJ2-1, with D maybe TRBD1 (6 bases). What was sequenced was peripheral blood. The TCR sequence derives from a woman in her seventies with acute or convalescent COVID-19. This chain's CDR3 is CASKQGYEQFF. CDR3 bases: TGTGCCAGCAAACAGGGCTATGAGCAGTTCTTC.